A single sample gave rise to the 8 T cell receptor beta chains below, sequenced in a study of shared clonotypes between healthy human individuals (dated by TCRdb to the early 2020s). Library preparation employed the immunoSEQ multiplex PCR assay. TCRdb stores this immuneACCESS table with in-frame sequences only. Part of the clones is absent; in the studies checked, under half of the shortfall reflects unresolved V genes, and no reason is known for the rest. This sample gives hundreds of thousands of clones in total; roughly four fifths of them show up just once. The ten largest clones add up to around 12% of the sample. Sequenced: PBMCs. All receptors derive from a woman between 40 and 55 years old in good health. Some clones in this sample may be carry-over from other donors' samples.

As concerns this clone: Mismatch with germline at one junction end may stem from a read error. The CDR3 reads CASSQEAGTGGETQYF. Written as DNA, the CDR3 is TGCGCCAGCAGCCAAGAAGCCGGGACAGGCGGTGAGACCCAGTACTTC. The rearrangement joins TRBV5-5 to TRBJ2-5, with 8 bases fitting TRBD1. The CDR3 runs to 16 residues. Germline V gene sequence: CDR1 SGHKS, CDR2 YYEKEE (reference sequence).

The rearrangement links TRBV7-6 to TRBJ2-2, with D possibly being TRBD1 (6 bases). Germline assignment: CDR1 SGHVS and CDR2 FNYEAQ. The V end lost 4 bases, the J end lost 0 bases, and 12 bases lay between the germline ends. The CDR3 loop spans 16 amino acids. In DNA, the CDR3 is TGTGCCAGCAGCTCGCCCTACAGGGCGAACACCGGGGAGCTGTTTTTT. Protein sequence: CASSSPYRANTGELFF.

This chain joins TRBV28 and TRBJ1-3; D may be TRBD1 (6 bases). V was pared by 3 bases and J by 0 bases, with 12 bases between. The CDR3 runs to 16 residues. The germline CDR1 and CDR2 sequences are MDHEN and SYDVKM. The CDR3 loop is CASSFAGTLSGNTIYF. The DNA of the CDR3 is TGTGCCAGCAGTTTTGCCGGGACACTCTCTGGAAACACCATATATTTT.

The CDR3 sequence: CASSTGTGSSYEQYF. The CDR3 DNA follows: TGTGCCAGCAGCACGGGGACAGGGAGCTCCTACGAGCAGTACTTC. V is TRBV5-6 and J is TRBJ2-7; 9 nucleotides match TRBD1. Germline CDR1 SGHDT, CDR2 YYEEEE. The CDR3 is 15 amino acids. Germline trimming cut 4 bases from V and 0 bases from J; bases unmatched to any gene: 5.

To note about this clone: This is likely an artifact of a read error, given a far larger clone one base away. This chain links TRBV27 with TRBJ2-7; TRBD1 or TRBD2 may be the D gene (6 bases each). CDR1 is MNHEY, CDR2 SMNVEV, per germline (reference sequence). This CDR3 region has 14 residues. V was trimmed by 6 bases and J by 2 bases, leaving 14 bases between them. This chain's CDR3 is CASRGGGKAYEQYF. Written as DNA, the CDR3 is TGTGCCAGCAGGGGGGGCGGGAAGGCCTACGAGCAGTACTTC.

The DNA of the CDR3 is TGTGCCATCGACCGGGACAGATCAGGCGGGGAGCTGTTTTTT. The encoded protein is CAIDRDRSGGELFF. The chain has TRBV10-3 and TRBJ2-2; TRBD1 agrees at 7 bases. V gave up 8 bases and J gave up 7 bases; unmatched junction bases: 10. Germline assignment: CDR1 ENHRY and CDR2 SYGVKD. The CDR3 consists of 14 residues.

This chain uses TRBV6-6 with TRBJ2-1, with 9 bases identical to TRBD1. CDR1 is MNHNY, CDR2 SVGAGI, per germline (reference sequence). The CDR3 has 14 residues. After removal of 7 bases from V and 3 bases from J, the junction contained 4 bases not matched to a gene. CDR3 loop: CASNTGGSYNEQFF. The CDR3 nucleotides read TGTGCCAGCAACACAGGGGGCAGCTACAATGAGCAGTTCTTC.

CDR3 sequence: CASIRTSPSTDTQYF. CDR3 in DNA: TGTGCCAGCATTCGGACTAGCCCTAGCACAGATACGCAGTATTTT. The V call is TRBV2, the J call TRBJ2-3; 8 bases align to TRBD2. This CDR3 spans 15 amino acids. CDR1 is SNHLY, CDR2 FYNNEI, per germline. The trim removed 7 bases at V and 0 bases at J, leaving 6 bases unmatched.